This T cell receptor (beta chain) was sequenced during a study of CD8+ T cells in alopecia areata. Reverse transcribed after extraction, RNA yielded cDNA as the sequencing template. Repertoires were generated with immunoSEQ multiplex PCR, while TCRdb's copy carries only in-frame clones and drops some. This table has about 130,000 clones, roughly 62% appearing once. The V and J ends lost 4 bases and 3 bases respectively, with 20 bases between them. Germline CDR1 SGHRS, CDR2 YFSETQ. The CDR3 contains 16 residues. The input for sequencing was CD4+ T cells sorted from blood, taken at week 0. The chain carries TRBV5-1 and TRBJ2-7; D possibly uses TRBD1 or TRBD2 (6 bases each). This sequence originates from a human donor with alopecia areata. The CDR3 loop reads CASSIDSRGPDYEQYF. The CDR3 DNA sequence: TGCGCCAGCAGCATTGACAGCCGGGGGCCCGACTACGAGCAGTACTTC.